The 17 T cell receptor beta chains presented below share a single source sample, sequenced in a study of identical twins. TCRdb used MiXCR to reprocess the 5' RACE reads, holding one entry per CDR3 protein. The repertoire includes more than 350,000 distinct CDR3 sequences, about 9% of them detected once, and under 9.5% sits in the top ten. The source material was naive T cells sorted from blood. The receptor set was obtained from a woman between 45 and 60 years old in good health.

This clonotype showed up just a few times. This chain uses TRBV20-1 with TRBJ1-5; D uncertain. Per germline, CDR1 DFQATT and CDR2 SNEGSKA (reference sequence). The CDR3 is 13 amino acids. V was shortened by 0 bases and J by 5 bases, with 8 bases between the two germline ends. CDR3 coding DNA: TGCAGTGCTAGAGATAGGACGGATCAGCCCCAGCATTTT. Translating gives CSARDRTDQPQHF.

V usage is TRBV12-3 or TRBV12-4 and J usage is TRBJ1-1; TRBD1 might be the D (5 bases). The CDR3 covers 13 residues. V dropped 6 bases and J dropped 11 bases, with 19 bases sitting between them. CDR3 nucleotides: TGTGCCAGCAGATCCGGGGCATCTCACGCGGCTTTCTTT. The encoded protein is CASRSGASHAAFF.

This chain links TRBV5-1 with TRBJ1-2, with no clear D. The V gene lost 0 bases and the J gene lost 4 bases, with 10 bases spanning the gap. The CDR3 loop spans 14 amino acids. In germline, CDR1 is SGHRS, CDR2 YFSETQ. The CDR3 DNA sequence: TGCGCCAGCAGCTTGGAGGGTCAGCCCTATGGCTACACCTTC. Residues: CASSLEGQPYGYTF.

The CDR3 sequence is CASSQTGGPDTGELFF. DNA for the CDR3: TGTGCCAGCAGCCAAACGGGAGGGCCCGACACCGGGGAGCTGTTTTTT. The chain couples TRBV14 to TRBJ2-2; 8 bases map to TRBD2. The germline CDR1 and CDR2 sequences are SGHDN and FVKESK. This CDR3 is 16 amino acids long. Trimming at V came to 2 bases and at J to 3 bases, leaving 5 bases not matched to a gene.

This chain links TRBV2 with TRBJ2-1, with 8 bases matching TRBD1. Germline CDR1 is SNHLY and CDR2 is FYNNEI. The CDR3 totals 14 residues. With 7 bases clipped from V and 0 bases from J, the junction kept 2 bases outside the gene matches. CDR3 nucleotides: TGTGCCAGCATAGGGACAGGCTCCTACAATGAGCAGTTCTTC. Encoded protein: CASIGTGSYNEQFF.

The rearrangement joins TRBV6-1 to TRBJ1-1; D might be TRBD1 (6 bases). Trimming shortened V by 4 bases and J by 5 bases, and 11 bases separated the two germline ends. The CDR3 length is 13 residues. Looked up from germline, CDR1 is MNHNS and CDR2 is SASEGT. CDR3 coding DNA: TGTGCCAGCAGTGCTATCGGACAGACTGAAGCTTTCTTT. Translated: CASSAIGQTEAFF.

This clonotype was seen more than once but under ten times. The rearrangement links TRBV15 to TRBJ2-3; the match to TRBD2 covers 7 bases. The CDR3 loop spans 17 amino acids. Trimming at V came to 5 bases and at J to 4 bases, leaving 15 bases not matched to a gene. The germline gives CDR1 LNHNV, CDR2 YYDKDF (reference sequence). The CDR3 bases are TGTGCCACCAGCGAGCCCCTTTTGCGGGAGAGAGCAGATACGCAGTATTTT. Encoded protein: CATSEPLLRERADTQYF.

This clonotype occurred many times. The J gene is TRBJ2-3, the V gene TRBV13; weak D call: TRBD1 (5 bases). The length of the CDR3 is 14 residues. CDR1 and CDR2 from the germline V gene are PRHDT and FYEKMQ (reference sequence). The ends were cut back, 2 bases at V and 1 base at J, with 7 bases in the middle. CDR3 sequence: CASSLIGGTDTQYF. CDR3 sequence (DNA): TGTGCCAGCAGCTTAATAGGGGGCACAGATACGCAGTATTTT.

The V gene is TRBV27, the J gene TRBJ1-6; 9 bases map to TRBD1. This CDR3 spans 17 amino acids. In germline, CDR1 is MNHEY, CDR2 SMNVEV (reference sequence). The V segment lost 5 bases and the J segment 0 bases; nucleotides outside the gene matches: 5. The CDR3 coding sequence is TGTGCCAGCAGTATTAGGGACAGGGCCTCCTATAATTCACCCCTCCACTTT. Its translation is CASSIRDRASYNSPLHF.

In its sample, this clonotype was seen a few times. This chain links TRBV3-1 with TRBJ1-1; the match to TRBD1 covers 7 bases. After removal of 1 base from V and 4 bases from J, the junction contained 3 bases not matched to a gene. CDR1 is LGHDT and CDR2 is YNNKEL in the germline V gene (reference sequence). The CDR3 consists of 14 residues. The CDR3 bases are TGTGCCAGCAGCCAAGCAGGGGGAGGCACTGAAGCTTTCTTT. Protein product: CASSQAGGGTEAFF. The variable domain in full, with the rest retrieved from reference TRBV3-1 and TRBJ1-1, is DTAVSQTPKYLVTQMGNDKSIKCEQNLGHDTMYWYKQDSKKFLKIMFSYNNKELIINETVPNRFSPKSPDKAHLNLHINSLELGDSAVYFCASSQAGGGTEAFFGQGTRLTVV.

V and J are TRBV20-1 and TRBJ2-1, with 10 bases aligning to TRBD2. The CDR3 has 14 amino acids. V was clipped by 5 bases and J by 7 bases; unmatched bases: 8. Germline CDR1 and CDR2: DFQATT and SNEGSKA (reference sequence). In DNA form, the CDR3 reads TGCAGTGCTGCCCTCCTAGCGGGAGTGAATGAGCAGTTCTTC. This gives the protein CSAALLAGVNEQFF.

In this sample, this clonotype turned up a few times. J is TRBJ1-3 and V is TRBV6-6; D unclear. Per the germline V gene, CDR1 is MNHNY and CDR2 is SVGAGI (reference sequence). V gave up 4 bases and J gave up 0 bases, with 10 bases separating them. This CDR3 has 15 amino acids. The CDR3 region is CASSSKGGSGNTIYF. The CDR3 coding sequence is TGTGCCAGCAGTTCTAAGGGCGGCTCTGGAAACACCATATATTTT.

This clonotype was picked up a small number of times. J is TRBJ2-2 and V is TRBV4-1; D uncertain. The CDR3 has 15 residues. The germline gives CDR1 MGHRA, CDR2 YSYEKL. V was pared by 1 base and J by 6 bases, with 12 bases between. The CDR3 sequence is CASSQVGSFAGELFF. The CDR3 DNA sequence: TGCGCCAGCAGCCAAGTGGGAAGCTTCGCCGGGGAGCTGTTTTTT.

This clonotype was observed at least ten times. The chain employs TRBV3-1 and TRBJ2-1; 7 nucleotides match TRBD1. The CDR3 length is 14 residues. CDR1 and CDR2 (germline): LGHDT, YNNKEL (reference sequence). The V segment lost 4 bases and the J segment 2 bases; nucleotides outside the gene matches: 2. The CDR3, as DNA: TGTGCCAGCAGCCGACAGGGCCCCTACAATGAGCAGTTCTTC. Amino acid sequence: CASSRQGPYNEQFF.

This clonotype was picked up a small number of times. As DNA, the CDR3 is TGCGCCAGCAGCAAGACTCATGTTATTTACAATGAGCAGTTCTTC. This codes for CASSKTHVIYNEQFF. This sequence joins TRBV5-1 and TRBJ2-1; D ambiguous. Germline assignment: CDR1 SGHRS and CDR2 YFSETQ. The CDR3 has 15 amino acids. V was clipped by 4 bases and J by 4 bases, with 15 bases between them.

This rearrangement joins TRBV10-1 to TRBJ2-7; the D is unclear. The V gene's germline CDR1 is WNHNN and CDR2 SYGVQD (reference sequence). The V end lost 4 bases, the J end lost 6 bases, and 10 bases lay between the germline ends. CDR3 length: 12 amino acids. The CDR3 coding sequence is TGCGCCAGCAGTGTGGTAGTCCGCGAGCAGTACTTC. This codes for CASSVVVREQYF.

The rearrangement links TRBV29-1 to TRBJ2-2; possibly TRBD1 or TRBD2 for D (5 bases each). The CDR3 extends over 14 amino acids. The ends were cut back, 7 bases at V and 5 bases at J, with 17 bases in the middle. The germline V gene encodes CDR1 SQVTM and CDR2 ANQGSEA. The CDR3: CSAKTGAVTGELFF. DNA for the CDR3: TGCAGCGCCAAAACAGGAGCGGTTACCGGGGAGCTGTTTTTT.